Presented here are 17 T cell receptor beta chains from one specimen sequenced in a study of long-term antiretroviral therapy in people with HIV. A v3.0 immunoSEQ assay was performed at survey level. TCRdb's copy holds only in-frame clones and misses some; the assay was immunoSEQ multiplex PCR. The sample includes around 21,000 clones, around 84% of them seen just once. The specimen comprised unsorted PBMCs, sampled 1.9 years after starting antiretroviral therapy. Receptors originate from a woman aged 50 to 60 with HIV.

The rearrangement joins TRBV27 to TRBJ2-7; D possibly corresponds to TRBD2 (6 bases). The CDR3 extends over 15 amino acids. CDR1 is MNHEY, CDR2 SMNVEV, per germline (reference sequence). V was clipped by 2 bases and J by 6 bases, with 17 bases between them. CDR3 nucleotides: TGTGCCAGCAGTTTAGTCAGGGTTCGGGGGAGCGAGCAGTACTTC. Translated, it gives CASSLVRVRGSEQYF.

The V call is TRBV18, the J call TRBJ1-1; D possibly corresponds to TRBD1 (6 bases). Per the germline V gene, CDR1 is KGHSH and CDR2 is LQKENI. V was shortened by 3 bases and J by 0 bases, with 14 bases between the two germline ends. The CDR3 loop spans 16 amino acids. The CDR3 coding sequence is TGTGCCAGCTCACCGAACGTACAGGGTATGAACACTGAAGCTTTCTTT. Translating gives CASSPNVQGMNTEAFF.

This clone has a handful of counts. This sequence joins TRBV7-9 and TRBJ1-2; D perhaps matches TRBD1 (5 bases). The germline V gene has CDR1 SEHNR and CDR2 FQNEAQ (reference sequence). This CDR3 is built from 16 residues. Between the trimmed V and J ends, which lost 4 bases and 5 bases, there was a span of 20 bases. The CDR3 is CASSSLRGPKGYGYTF. CDR3 in DNA: TGTGCCAGCAGCTCCCTTCGGGGCCCAAAGGGGTATGGCTACACCTTC.

The sample holds one count of this clone. J is TRBJ2-1 and V is TRBV5-3, with 11 bases aligning to TRBD1. TRBV5-3 is noted as an ORF with a role that remains uncertain. This CDR3 is 16 amino acids long. V lost 2 bases and J lost 7; bases outside the gene matches: 8. The CDR3 here is CARSLPDRGLENEQFF. Written as DNA, the CDR3 is TGTGCCAGAAGCTTACCGGACAGGGGGCTAGAGAATGAGCAGTTCTTC.

V is TRBV9 and J is TRBJ2-1; 14 nucleotides agree with TRBD2. The CDR3 sequence is 18 residues long. The ends lost 0 bases at V and 9 bases at J; junction bases unmatched: 11. Germline values: CDR1 SGDLS, CDR2 YYNGEE. CDR3 bases: TGTGCCAGCAGCGTAGAGTATAGACTAGCGGGGGGGCCTGGTGAGCAGTTCTTC. Its translation is CASSVEYRLAGGPGEQFF. Full variable domain (missing parts from reference TRBV9 and TRBJ2-1): DSGVTQTPKHLITATGQRVTLRCSPRSGDLSVYWYQQSLDQGLQFLIQYYNGEERAKGNILERFSAQQFPDLHSELNLSSLELGDSALYFCASSVEYRLAGGPGEQFFGPGTRLTVL.

As concerns this clone: One end of the junction fails to match germline, which may point to a read error. The chain couples TRBV4-1 to TRBJ2-7; 9 nucleotides align to TRBD1. The CDR3 runs to 16 residues. CDR1 and CDR2 (germline): MGHRA, YSYEKL. For the CDR3, the DNA is TGTGCCAGCAGCCCTCCACCCCGGGACAGGGCCTACGAGCAGTACTTC. Translating it yields CASSPPPRDRAYEQYF.

This clone was found a few times. The V gene is TRBV7-3, the J gene TRBJ2-7; D is unresolved. V lost 2 bases to trimming and J lost 5 bases, with 10 bases between them. This CDR3 has 13 amino acids. Germline V gene sequence: CDR1 SGHTA, CDR2 FQGTGA. The CDR3 loop reads CASSLDASHEQYF. The CDR3 DNA reads as TGTGCCAGCAGCTTAGACGCGTCCCACGAGCAGTACTTC.

The CDR3 sequence is CASSWWTGNNEKLFF. CDR3 coding DNA: TGTGCCAGCAGCTGGTGGACAGGGAATAATGAAAAACTGTTTTTT. The chain is built from TRBV7-9 and TRBJ1-4; 8 bases match TRBD1. Germline V gives CDR1 SEHNR, CDR2 FQNEAQ (reference sequence). V trimming: 4 bases; J trimming: 4 bases; junction bases outside the gene matches: 5. The CDR3 has 15 residues.

The rearrangement uses TRBV6-4 and TRBJ2-3, with 9 bases aligning to TRBD2. With V trimmed by 5 bases and J by 3 bases, 6 bases remained unmatched. Germline values: CDR1 MRHNA, CDR2 SNTAGT. This CDR3 comprises 15 residues. The CDR3 sequence: CASSRLAGRTDTQYF. In DNA, the CDR3 is TGTGCCAGCAGTAGGCTAGCGGGGAGGACAGATACGCAGTATTTT.

V is TRBV5-1 and J is TRBJ2-3; TRBD1 aligns across 8 bases. Trimming removed 4 bases from V and 1 base from J; junction bases left unmatched: 8. CDR1 is SGHRS, CDR2 YFSETQ, per germline. The CDR3 totals 16 residues. The CDR3 bases are TGCGCCAGCAGCCGGCGTGGGGGACAGGGCACAGATACGCAGTATTTT. It specifies CASSRRGGQGTDTQYF.

The CDR3 coding sequence is TGCGCCAGCAGCGGCGGGCCTGAAGAGACCCAGTACTTC. As protein: CASSGGPEETQYF. V usage is TRBV5-1 and J usage is TRBJ2-5; a weak D match, TRBD2 (5 bases). This CDR3 spans 13 amino acids. Trimming cost V 4 bases and J 3 bases, with 10 bases left between them. The germline V gene encodes CDR1 SGHRS and CDR2 YFSETQ.

The CDR3 coding sequence is TGTGCCAGCAGTGAAAGGGGATACGAGCAGTACTTC. Amino acid sequence: CASSERGYEQYF. The chain links TRBV6-1 to TRBJ2-7, with D tentatively TRBD1 (5 bases). The germline V gene encodes CDR1 MNHNS and CDR2 SASEGT. CDR3 length: 12 amino acids. V shed 2 bases and J shed 4 bases, with 6 bases lying between them.

The genes are TRBV4-2 and TRBJ2-7, with 9 bases identical to TRBD2. Germline V gene sequence: CDR1 LGHNA, CDR2 YNFKEQ. The CDR3 is 17 residues long. V was pared by 0 bases and J by 2 bases, with 8 bases of the junction left unmatched. The CDR3 here is CASSQDRWRGGPYEQYF. The DNA of the CDR3 is TGTGCCAGCAGCCAAGATCGGTGGCGGGGGGGTCCCTACGAGCAGTACTTC.

V usage is TRBV4-2 and J usage is TRBJ2-1; 11 bases are shared with TRBD2. The length of the CDR3 is 20 residues. CDR1 is LGHNA, CDR2 YNFKEQ, per germline. V was clipped by 0 bases and J by 0 bases; unmatched bases: 10. The CDR3 sequence: CASSQDPRVAGGDSYNEQFF. The DNA for the CDR3 is TGTGCCAGCAGCCAAGATCCGAGGGTAGCGGGGGGGGACTCCTACAATGAGCAGTTCTTC.

The CDR3 spells CASSSGTTEETQYF. DNA of the CDR3: TGTGCCAGCAGCTCCGGGACTACCGAGGAGACCCAGTACTTC. V gene TRBV7-3 combines with J gene TRBJ2-5; 7 nucleotides match TRBD2. The CDR3 is 14 amino acids. Trimming took 4 bases from V and 5 from J; bases not matched to a gene: 7. Germline V gene sequence: CDR1 SGHTA, CDR2 FQGTGA.

The chain uses TRBV7-9 and TRBJ1-1; D is possibly TRBD1 (5 bases). Germline V gene sequence: CDR1 SEHNR, CDR2 FQNEAQ (reference sequence). V was shortened by 0 bases and J by 8 bases, with 22 bases between the two germline ends. There are 17 residues in the CDR3. This CDR3 is CASSLAGLFSRGEEAFF. In nucleotides, the CDR3 is TGTGCCAGCAGCTTAGCGGGACTCTTTTCTCGTGGAGAGGAAGCTTTCTTT.

This sequence joins TRBV28 and TRBJ1-2; D may be TRBD1 (6 bases). Trimming pared 6 bases from V and 8 bases from J, leaving 13 bases between. Germline V CDR1 and CDR2: MDHEN, SYDVKM. This CDR3 spans 12 amino acids. The CDR3 sequence: CASSLTGRGYTF. The CDR3 coding sequence is TGTGCCAGCAGCCTTACAGGGAGAGGCTACACCTTC.